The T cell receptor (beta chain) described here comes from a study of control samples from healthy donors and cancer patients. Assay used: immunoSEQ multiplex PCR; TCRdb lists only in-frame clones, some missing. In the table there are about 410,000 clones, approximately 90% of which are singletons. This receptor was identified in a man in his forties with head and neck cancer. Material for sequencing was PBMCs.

The CDR3 DNA sequence: TGCGCCAGCAGCCAACCCGGGCCGAAAACCCCCGGAAACACCATATATTTT. Protein: CASSQPGPKTPGNTIYF. The rearrangement links TRBV4-1 to TRBJ1-3; D unclear. The CDR3 loop spans 17 amino acids. The germline V and J ends were trimmed by 2 bases and 4 bases, with 18 bases remaining between them. Germline CDR1 reads MGHRA; CDR2 reads YSYEKL.